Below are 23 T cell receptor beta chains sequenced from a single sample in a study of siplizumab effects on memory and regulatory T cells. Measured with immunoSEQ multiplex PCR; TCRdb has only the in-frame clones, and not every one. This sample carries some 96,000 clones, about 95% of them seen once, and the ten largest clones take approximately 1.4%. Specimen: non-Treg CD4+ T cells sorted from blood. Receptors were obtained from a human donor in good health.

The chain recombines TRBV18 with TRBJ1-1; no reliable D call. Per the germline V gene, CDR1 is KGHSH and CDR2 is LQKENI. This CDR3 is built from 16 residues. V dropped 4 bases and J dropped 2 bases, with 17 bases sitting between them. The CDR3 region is CASSRRSLHENTEAFF. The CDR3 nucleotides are TGTGCCAGCTCACGCCGGAGCTTACATGAAAACACTGAAGCTTTCTTT. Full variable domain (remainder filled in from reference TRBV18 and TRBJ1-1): NAGVMQNPRHLVRRRGQEARLRCSPMKGHSHVYWYRQLPEEGLKFMVYLQKENIIDESGMPKERFSAEFPKEGPSILRIQQVVRGDSAAYFCASSRRSLHENTEAFFGQGTRLTVV.

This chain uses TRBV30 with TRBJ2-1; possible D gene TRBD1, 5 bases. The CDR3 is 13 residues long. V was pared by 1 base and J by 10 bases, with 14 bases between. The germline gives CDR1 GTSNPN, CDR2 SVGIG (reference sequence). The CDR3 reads CAWSGALGQEQFF. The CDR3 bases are TGTGCCTGGAGTGGGGCCCTGGGGCAGGAGCAGTTCTTC. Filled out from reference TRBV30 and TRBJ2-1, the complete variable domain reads SQTIHQWPATLVQPVGSPLSLECTVEGTSNPNLYWYRQAAGRGLQLLFYSVGIGQISSEVPQNLSASRPQDRQFILSSKKLLLSDSGFYLCAWSGALGQEQFFGPGTRLTVL.

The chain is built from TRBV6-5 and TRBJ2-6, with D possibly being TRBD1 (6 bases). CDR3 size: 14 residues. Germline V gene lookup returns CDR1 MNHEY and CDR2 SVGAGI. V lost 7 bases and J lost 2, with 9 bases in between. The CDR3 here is CASKGGPGANVLTF. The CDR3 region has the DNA TGTGCCAGCAAAGGGGGACCTGGGGCCAACGTCCTGACTTTC.

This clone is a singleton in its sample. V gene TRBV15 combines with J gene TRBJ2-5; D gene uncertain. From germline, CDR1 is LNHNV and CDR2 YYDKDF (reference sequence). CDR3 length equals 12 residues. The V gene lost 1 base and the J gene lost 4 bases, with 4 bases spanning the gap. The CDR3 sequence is CATSRGVETQYF. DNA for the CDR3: TGTGCCACCAGCAGAGGTGTAGAGACCCAGTACTTC.

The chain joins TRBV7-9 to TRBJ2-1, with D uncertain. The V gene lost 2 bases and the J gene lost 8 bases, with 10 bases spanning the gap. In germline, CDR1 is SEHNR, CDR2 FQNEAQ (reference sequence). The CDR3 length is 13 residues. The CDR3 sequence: CASSLKESHEQFF. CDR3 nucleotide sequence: TGTGCCAGCAGCTTAAAAGAAAGCCATGAGCAGTTCTTC.

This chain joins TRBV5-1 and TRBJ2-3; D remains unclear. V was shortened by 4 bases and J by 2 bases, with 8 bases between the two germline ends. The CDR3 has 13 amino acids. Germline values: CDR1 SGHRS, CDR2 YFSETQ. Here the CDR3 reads CASSDRITDTQYF. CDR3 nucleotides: TGCGCCAGCAGCGATCGGATCACAGATACGCAGTATTTT.

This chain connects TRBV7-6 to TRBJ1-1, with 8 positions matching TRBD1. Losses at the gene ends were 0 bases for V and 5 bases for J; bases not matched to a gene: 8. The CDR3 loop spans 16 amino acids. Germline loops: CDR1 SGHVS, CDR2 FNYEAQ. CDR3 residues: CASSLAAGGEVTEAFF. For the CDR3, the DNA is TGTGCCAGCAGCTTAGCGGCAGGGGGCGAGGTGACTGAAGCTTTCTTT.

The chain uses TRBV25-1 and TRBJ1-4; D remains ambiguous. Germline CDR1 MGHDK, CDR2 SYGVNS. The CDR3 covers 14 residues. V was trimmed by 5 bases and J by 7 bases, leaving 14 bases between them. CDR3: CASSPEIRGEKLFF. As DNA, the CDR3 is TGTGCCAGCAGTCCAGAGATCCGTGGTGAAAAACTGTTTTTT.

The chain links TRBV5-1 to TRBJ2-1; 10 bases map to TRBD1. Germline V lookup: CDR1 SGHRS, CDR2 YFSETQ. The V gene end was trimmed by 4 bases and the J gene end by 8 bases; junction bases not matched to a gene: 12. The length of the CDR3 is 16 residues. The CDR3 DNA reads TGCGCCAGCAGCCAAATCGGTCCCGGGACAGGGGATGAGCAGTTCTTC. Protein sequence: CASSQIGPGTGDEQFF.

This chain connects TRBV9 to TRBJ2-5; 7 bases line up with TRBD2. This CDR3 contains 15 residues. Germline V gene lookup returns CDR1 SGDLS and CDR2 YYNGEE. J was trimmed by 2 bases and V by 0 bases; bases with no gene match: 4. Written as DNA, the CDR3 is TGTGCCAGCAGCGTAGCCGCTAGCGGTCAAGAGACCCAGTACTTC. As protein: CASSVAASGQETQYF.

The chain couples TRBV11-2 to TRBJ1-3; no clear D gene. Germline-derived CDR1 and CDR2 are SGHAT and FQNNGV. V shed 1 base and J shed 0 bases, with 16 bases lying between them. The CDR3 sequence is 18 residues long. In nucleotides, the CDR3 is TGTGCCAGCAGCTTAGGAGCCGTGGTCCACTTCTCTGGAAACACCATATATTTT. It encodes CASSLGAVVHFSGNTIYF.

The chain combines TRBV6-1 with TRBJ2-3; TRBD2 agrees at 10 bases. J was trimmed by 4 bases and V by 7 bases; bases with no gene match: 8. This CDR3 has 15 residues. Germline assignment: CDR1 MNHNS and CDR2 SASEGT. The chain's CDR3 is CASNPLAGVPDTQYF. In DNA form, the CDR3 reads TGTGCCAGCAACCCTCTAGCGGGAGTTCCAGATACGCAGTATTTT.

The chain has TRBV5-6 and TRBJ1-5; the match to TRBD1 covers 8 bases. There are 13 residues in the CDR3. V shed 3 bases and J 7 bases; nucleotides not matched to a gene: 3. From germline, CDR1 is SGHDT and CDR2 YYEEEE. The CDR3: CASSSDRDQPQHF. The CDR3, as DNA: TGTGCCAGCAGCTCGGACAGGGACCAGCCCCAGCATTTT.

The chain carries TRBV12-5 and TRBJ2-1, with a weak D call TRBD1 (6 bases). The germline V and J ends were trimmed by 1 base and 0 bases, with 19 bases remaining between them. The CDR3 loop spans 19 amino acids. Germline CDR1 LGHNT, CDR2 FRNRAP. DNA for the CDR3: TGTGCTAGTGGTTTGGCTCGAAAGGACAGCACAAGCTCCTACAATGAGCAGTTCTTC. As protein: CASGLARKDSTSSYNEQFF.

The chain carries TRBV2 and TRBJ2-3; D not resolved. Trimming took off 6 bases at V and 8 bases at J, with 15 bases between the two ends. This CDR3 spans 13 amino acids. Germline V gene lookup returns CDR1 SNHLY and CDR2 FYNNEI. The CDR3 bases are TGTGCCAGCAGAGAATCCCAGTCGGGTACGCAGTATTTT. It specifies CASRESQSGTQYF.

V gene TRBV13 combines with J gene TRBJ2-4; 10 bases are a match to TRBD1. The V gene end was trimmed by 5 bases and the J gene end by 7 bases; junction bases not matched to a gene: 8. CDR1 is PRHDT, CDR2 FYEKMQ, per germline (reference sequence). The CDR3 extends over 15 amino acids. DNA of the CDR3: TGTGCCAGCAGCGTGGCGGGGACAGGGGTTAACATTCAGTACTTC. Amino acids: CASSVAGTGVNIQYF.

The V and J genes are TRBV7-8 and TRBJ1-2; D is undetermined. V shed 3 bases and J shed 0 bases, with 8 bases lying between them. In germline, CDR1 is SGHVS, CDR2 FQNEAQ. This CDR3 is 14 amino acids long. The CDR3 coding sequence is TGTGCCAGCAGCTTCCCCCCAGCTAACTATGGCTACACCTTC. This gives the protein CASSFPPANYGYTF.

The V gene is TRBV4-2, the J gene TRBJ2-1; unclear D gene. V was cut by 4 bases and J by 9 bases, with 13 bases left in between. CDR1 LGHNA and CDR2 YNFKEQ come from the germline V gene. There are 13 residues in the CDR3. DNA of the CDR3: TGTGCCAGCAGCCGGTACAATGGGGTTGAGCAGTTCTTC. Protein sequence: CASSRYNGVEQFF.

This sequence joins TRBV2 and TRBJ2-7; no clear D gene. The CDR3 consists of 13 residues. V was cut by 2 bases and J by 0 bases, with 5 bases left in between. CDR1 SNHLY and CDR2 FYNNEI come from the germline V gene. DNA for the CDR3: TGTGCCAGCAGTGAACAGGACTCCTACGAGCAGTACTTC. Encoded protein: CASSEQDSYEQYF.

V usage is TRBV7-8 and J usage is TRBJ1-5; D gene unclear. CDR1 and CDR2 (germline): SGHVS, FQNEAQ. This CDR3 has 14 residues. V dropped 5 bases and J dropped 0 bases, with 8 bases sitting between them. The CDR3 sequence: CASSRPYSNQPQHF. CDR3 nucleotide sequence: TGTGCCAGCAGCCGCCCTTATAGCAATCAGCCCCAGCATTTT.

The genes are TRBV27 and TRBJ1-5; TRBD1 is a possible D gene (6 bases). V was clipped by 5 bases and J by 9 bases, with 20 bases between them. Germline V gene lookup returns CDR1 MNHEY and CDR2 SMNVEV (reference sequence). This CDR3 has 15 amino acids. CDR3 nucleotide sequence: TGTGCCAGCAGTCATATAGGACAGTCTACGGGGCCCCAGCATTTT. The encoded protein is CASSHIGQSTGPQHF.

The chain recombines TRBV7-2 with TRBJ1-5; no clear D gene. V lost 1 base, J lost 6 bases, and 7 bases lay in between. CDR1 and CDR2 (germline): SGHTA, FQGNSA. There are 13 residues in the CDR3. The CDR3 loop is CASSLGRVQPQHF. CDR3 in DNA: TGTGCCAGCAGCTTAGGTAGGGTTCAGCCCCAGCATTTT.

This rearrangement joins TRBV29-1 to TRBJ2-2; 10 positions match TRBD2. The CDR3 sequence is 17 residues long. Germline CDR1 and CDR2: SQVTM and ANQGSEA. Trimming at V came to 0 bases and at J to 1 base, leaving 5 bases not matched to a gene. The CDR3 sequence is CSVEDRRTSGNTGELFF. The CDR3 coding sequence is TGCAGCGTTGAAGATCGAAGGACTAGCGGGAACACCGGGGAGCTGTTTTTT.